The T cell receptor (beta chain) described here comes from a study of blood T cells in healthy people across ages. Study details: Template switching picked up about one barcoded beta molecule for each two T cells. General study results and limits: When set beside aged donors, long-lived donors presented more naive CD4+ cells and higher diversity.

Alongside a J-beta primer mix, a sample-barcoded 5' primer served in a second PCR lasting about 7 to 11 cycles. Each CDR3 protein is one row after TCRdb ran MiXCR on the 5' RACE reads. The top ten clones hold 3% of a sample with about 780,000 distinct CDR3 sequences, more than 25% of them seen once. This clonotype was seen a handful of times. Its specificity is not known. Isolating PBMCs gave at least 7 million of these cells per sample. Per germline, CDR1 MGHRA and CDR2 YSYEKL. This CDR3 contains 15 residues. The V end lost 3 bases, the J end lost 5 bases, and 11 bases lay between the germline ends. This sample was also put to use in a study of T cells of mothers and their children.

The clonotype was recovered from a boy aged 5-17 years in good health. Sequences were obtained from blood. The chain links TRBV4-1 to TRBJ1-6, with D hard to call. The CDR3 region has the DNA TGCGCCAGCAGCCAGGAGGAGGTGGATAATTCACCCCTCCACTTT. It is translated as CASSQEEVDNSPLHF.